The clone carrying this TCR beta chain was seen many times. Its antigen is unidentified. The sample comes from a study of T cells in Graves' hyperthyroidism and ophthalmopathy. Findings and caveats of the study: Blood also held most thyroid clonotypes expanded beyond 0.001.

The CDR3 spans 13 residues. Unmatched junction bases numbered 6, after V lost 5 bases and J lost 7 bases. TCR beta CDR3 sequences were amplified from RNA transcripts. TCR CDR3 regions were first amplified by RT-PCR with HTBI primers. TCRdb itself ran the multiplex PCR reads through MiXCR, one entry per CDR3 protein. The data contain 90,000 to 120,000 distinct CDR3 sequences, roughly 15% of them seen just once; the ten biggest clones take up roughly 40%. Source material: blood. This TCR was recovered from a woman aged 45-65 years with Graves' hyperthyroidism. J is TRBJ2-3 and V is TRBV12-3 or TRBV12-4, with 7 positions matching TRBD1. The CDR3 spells CASSPQGRNTQYF. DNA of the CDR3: TGTGCCAGCAGTCCACAGGGGCGTAATACGCAGTATTTT.